This T cell receptor (beta chain) was obtained from a study of T cell responses to AZD1222 COVID-19 vaccine. On the study more broadly: Analysis merged second doses at about 4 or about 12 weeks. Study findings and constraints: Two doses of AZD1222 preceded a rise in Spike-specific TCR breadth and depth. White British donors predominated, females outnumbered males, and clonal diversity was possibly underestimated. Vaccine-associated CD4 TCRs spanned spike, dominant at 160-218 and 743-854.

CDR3 length: 13 amino acids. V lost 0 bases to trimming and J lost 7 bases, with 9 bases between them. CDR1 is PRHDT and CDR2 is FYEKMQ in the germline V gene (reference sequence). With respect to this clone: Antigen specificity is unknown.

TCRdb keeps only in-frame clones here, not all; method: immunoSEQ multiplex PCR. This table has 130,000 to 150,000 clones, 80% to 90% appearing once. The rearrangement links TRBV13 to TRBJ1-2, with D possibly being TRBD1 (6 bases). The clonotype originates from an adult in good health. Sequencing was performed on peripheral blood, taken on day 0 of AZD1222 vaccination. CDR3 DNA sequence: TGTGCCAGCAGCTTAGGACAGGGAAGTGGCTACACCTTC. Its protein is CASSLGQGSGYTF. Together with reference TRBV13 and TRBJ1-2, the CDR3 gives the full variable domain: AAGVIQSPRHLIKEKRETATLKCYPIPRHDTVYWYQQGPGQDPQFLISFYEKMQSDKGSIPDRFSAQQFSDYHSELNMSSLELGDSALYFCASSLGQGSGYTFGSGTRLTVV.